This T cell receptor (beta chain) was captured by sequencing in a study of beta chain features in type 1 diabetes (dated by TCRdb to about 2018). At the level of the whole study: Patients and healthy donors did not differ in mean age, gender distribution, total cell number or subset yield. A total of about 110,000,000 sorted cells were examined across all samples, and a strong correlation was observed between cell number per subset and RNA yield. The study compared TCRB repertoires of sorted circulating CD4+ T cell subsets between recently diagnosed type 1 diabetes patients and matched healthy donors. Whereas all 30 or so donors provided naive and central memory subsets, regulatory and stem cell-like memory subsets were isolated from just 8 patients and roughly 8 healthy donors. Summary of the overall study and its limitations: At VDJ recombination sites, patients with type 1 diabetes made fewer insertions and deleted more nucleotides, a pattern implying thymic rearrangement abnormalities. Naive, central memory and regulatory TCRB repertoires appeared more similar among patients than among healthy donors. Only small numbers of individuals were included in the HLA sub-analyses, which left unresolved whether HLA type had any influence on TCRB rearrangement. Sequencing cDNA rather than genomic DNA could over-represent highly expressing activated cells, although activation and CD3 levels did not differ between groups. Type 1 diabetes patients showed a moderate but significant shortening of TCRB CDR3 length in all four CD4+ subsets. Shorter templates might have been favored by PCR, but patient and control samples were amplified and corrected together, so both groups would have been affected equally by any skew.

As to this clone: The clone's antigen remains unknown. The sample holds no much larger clone one base away, and base qualities are not on file.

Each donor gave one peripheral blood draw, roughly 0.11 L on average, collected into heparinised tubes. Using a panel that included CD45RO, CCR7, CD25, CD127, CD95 and CD27, naive, central memory, regulatory and stem cell-like memory CD4+ T cells were sorted on a BD FACSAria II. Purity was above 98% for every sorted population. PBMCs were isolated immediately by Lymphoprep density gradient centrifugation and stained directly without culture. So that batch effects would be minimized, each experiment stained and sorted samples in pairs, pairing one healthy donor with one patient. Deletion took 7 bases off V and 4 bases off J, with a span of 20 bases between the germline ends. Its CDR3 holds 15 amino acids, cysteine through phenylalanine. Only CDR3 DNA is held: 45 bases, read in frame from base 1. The germline V gene yields SGHRS for CDR1 and YFSETQ for CDR2. The entire amount of isolated RNA was reverse transcribed using the High Capacity cDNA Reverse Transcription Kit, so the sequenced TCRB transcripts were expressed ones. Naive, central memory and regulatory T cell samples underwent deep immunoSEQ sequencing, averaging approximately 3.3 million total reads per sample. Sorted cells were lysed in RLT buffer, and RNA was extracted using DNase-treated RNeasy Micro or Mini kits according to cell number. To prevent cross-contamination, every cell subset was processed on its own, while patient and healthy donor samples were processed together. Using the immunoSEQ multiplex PCR, TCRB sequences were amplified from cDNA into 87-bp fragments spanning the CDR3 region. Sequencing of the amplicons was performed on the Illumina HiSeq platform. On the study's bioinformatics: PCR bias was corrected computationally using synthetic template baselines, and reads within Hamming distance 2 were collapsed, with unmergeable singletons discarded. By aligning reads against IMGT, V, D and J genes, CDR3 length, and insertions or deletions at six rearrangement sites were assigned. Within each subset, clonotype counts were normalized to the number of sorted cells before true diversity and Gini coefficients were calculated with the tcR R package. The overlap coefficient, calculated on TCRB nucleotide sequences, was used to quantify repertoire sharing. Out-of-frame TCRB sequences from naive cells were analyzed to stand in for the pre-selection repertoire. TCRdb's version of the immuneACCESS table is confined to in-frame rearrangements and falls short of the full clone set. An unresolved V gene accounts for under half of the shortfall where checked; the remainder is of unknown origin. V and J calls and clone size are those listed in that table; D and trimming were worked out from the DNA. The sample table shows hundreds of thousands of clones, and about an eighth are seen once. Approximately 0.043% of the sample belongs to the ten largest clones.

The TCR comes from a man aged 18 to 30 with type 1 diabetes. Sequencing was done on a sample of naive CD4+ T cells from blood. This sample's cell subset or site label indicates: true naive CD4+ T cells. The sequence links TRBV5-1 to TRBJ2-5; the D segment could be TRBD1, given 6 matching bases. The CDR3 has the sequence CASYKGDTSGETQYF. The DNA reads TGCGCCAGCTACAAGGGGGATACTTCTGGAGAGACCCAGTACTTC.